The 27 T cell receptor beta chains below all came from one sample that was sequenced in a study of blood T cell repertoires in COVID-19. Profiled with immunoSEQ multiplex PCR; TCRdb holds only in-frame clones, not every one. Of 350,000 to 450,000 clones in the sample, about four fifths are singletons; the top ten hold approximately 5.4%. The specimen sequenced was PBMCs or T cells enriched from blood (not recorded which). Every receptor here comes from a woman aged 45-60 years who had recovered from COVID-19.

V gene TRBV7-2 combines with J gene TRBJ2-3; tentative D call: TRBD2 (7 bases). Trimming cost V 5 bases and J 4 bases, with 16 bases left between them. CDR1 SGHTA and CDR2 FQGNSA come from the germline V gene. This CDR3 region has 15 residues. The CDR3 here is CASSAGAGAADTQYF. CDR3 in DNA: TGTGCCAGCAGCGCAGGGGCGGGGGCGGCAGATACGCAGTATTTT.

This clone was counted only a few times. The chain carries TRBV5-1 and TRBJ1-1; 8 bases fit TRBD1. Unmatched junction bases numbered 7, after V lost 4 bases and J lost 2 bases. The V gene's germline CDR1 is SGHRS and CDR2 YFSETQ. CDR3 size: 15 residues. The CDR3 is CASSPGQEPNTEAFF. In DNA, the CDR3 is TGCGCCAGCAGCCCGGGACAGGAGCCCAACACTGAAGCTTTCTTT.

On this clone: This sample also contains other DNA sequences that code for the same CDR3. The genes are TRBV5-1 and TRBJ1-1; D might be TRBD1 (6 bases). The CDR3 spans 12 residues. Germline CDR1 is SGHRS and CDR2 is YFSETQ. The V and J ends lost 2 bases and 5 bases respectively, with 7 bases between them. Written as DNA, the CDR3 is TGCGCCAGCAGCTTCCAGGGGACTGAAGCTTTCTTT. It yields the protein CASSFQGTEAFF.

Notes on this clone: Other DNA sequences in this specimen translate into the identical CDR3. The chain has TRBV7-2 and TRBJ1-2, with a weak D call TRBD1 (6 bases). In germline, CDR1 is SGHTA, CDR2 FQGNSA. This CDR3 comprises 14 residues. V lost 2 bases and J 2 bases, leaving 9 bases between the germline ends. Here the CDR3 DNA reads TGTGCCAGCAGCTTAACAACAGGGAACTATGGCTACACCTTC. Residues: CASSLTTGNYGYTF.

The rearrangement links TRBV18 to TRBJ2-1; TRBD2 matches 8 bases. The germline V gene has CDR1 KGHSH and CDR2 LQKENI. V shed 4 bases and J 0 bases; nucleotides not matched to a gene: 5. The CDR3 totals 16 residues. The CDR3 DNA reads TGTGCCAGCTCACTTACTAGCGGCCGCTCCTACAATGAGCAGTTCTTC. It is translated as CASSLTSGRSYNEQFF.

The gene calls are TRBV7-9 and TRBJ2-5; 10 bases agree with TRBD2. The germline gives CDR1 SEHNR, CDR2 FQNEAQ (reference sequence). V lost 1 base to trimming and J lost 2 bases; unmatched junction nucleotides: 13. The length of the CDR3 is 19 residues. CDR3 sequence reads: CASSLVASGRGARQETQYF. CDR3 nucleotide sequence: TGTGCCAGCAGCTTAGTGGCTAGCGGGAGAGGGGCGCGACAAGAGACCCAGTACTTC.

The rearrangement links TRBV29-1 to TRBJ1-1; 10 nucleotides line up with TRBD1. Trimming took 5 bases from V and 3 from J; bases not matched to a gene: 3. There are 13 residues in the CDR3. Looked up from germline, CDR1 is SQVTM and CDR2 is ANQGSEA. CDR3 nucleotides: TGCAGCGTTCGGACAGGGGGTGACACTGAAGCTTTCTTT. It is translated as CSVRTGGDTEAFF. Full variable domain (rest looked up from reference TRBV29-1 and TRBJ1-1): SAVISQKPSRDICQRGTSLTIQCQVDSQVTMMFWYRQQPGQSLTLIATANQGSEATYESGFVIDKFPISRPNLTFSTLTVSNMSPEDSSIYLCSVRTGGDTEAFFGQGTRLTVV.

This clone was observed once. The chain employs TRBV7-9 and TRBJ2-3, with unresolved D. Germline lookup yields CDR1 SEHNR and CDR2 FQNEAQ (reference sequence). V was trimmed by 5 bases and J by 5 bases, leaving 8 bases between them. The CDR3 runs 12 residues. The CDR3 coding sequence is TGTGCCAGCAGCCCCCTCGGAGATACGCAGTATTTT. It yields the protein CASSPLGDTQYF.

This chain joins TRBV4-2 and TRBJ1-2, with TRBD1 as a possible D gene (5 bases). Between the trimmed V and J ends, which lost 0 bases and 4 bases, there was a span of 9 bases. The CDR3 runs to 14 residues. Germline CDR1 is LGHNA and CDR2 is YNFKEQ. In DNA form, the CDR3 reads TGTGCCAGCAGCCAAGATCTAAGGGGCTATGGCTACACCTTC. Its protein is CASSQDLRGYGYTF.

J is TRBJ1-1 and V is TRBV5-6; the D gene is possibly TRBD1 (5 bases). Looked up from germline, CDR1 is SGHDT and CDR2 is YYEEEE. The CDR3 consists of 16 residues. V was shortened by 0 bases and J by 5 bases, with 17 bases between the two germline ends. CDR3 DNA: TGTGCCAGCAGCTTGGTTAACACGGGGGGAGGAACTGAAGCTTTCTTT. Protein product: CASSLVNTGGGTEAFF.

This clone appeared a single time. Here the CDR3 reads CASRGTGSVNEQFF. The CDR3 nucleotides are TGTGCCAGTAGAGGGACAGGGTCAGTAAATGAGCAGTTCTTC. V and J are TRBV19 and TRBJ2-1, with TRBD1 identical over 9 bases. V lost 6 bases, J lost 7 bases, and 7 bases stayed unmatched. Germline assignment: CDR1 LNHDA and CDR2 SQIVND (reference sequence). CDR3 length equals 14 residues.

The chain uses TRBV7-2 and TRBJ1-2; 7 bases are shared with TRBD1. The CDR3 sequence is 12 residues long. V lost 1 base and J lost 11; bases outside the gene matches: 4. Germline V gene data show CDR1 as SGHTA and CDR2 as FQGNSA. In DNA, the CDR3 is TGTGCCAGCAGCTTAGGCGGGACAGAATACACCTTC. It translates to CASSLGGTEYTF.

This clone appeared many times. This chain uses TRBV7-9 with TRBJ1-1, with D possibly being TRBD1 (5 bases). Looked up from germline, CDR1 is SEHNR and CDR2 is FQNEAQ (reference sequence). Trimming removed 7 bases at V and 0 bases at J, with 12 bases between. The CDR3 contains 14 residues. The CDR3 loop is CASTPGDLNTEAFF. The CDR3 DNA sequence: TGTGCCAGCACTCCCGGGGACTTGAACACTGAAGCTTTCTTT.

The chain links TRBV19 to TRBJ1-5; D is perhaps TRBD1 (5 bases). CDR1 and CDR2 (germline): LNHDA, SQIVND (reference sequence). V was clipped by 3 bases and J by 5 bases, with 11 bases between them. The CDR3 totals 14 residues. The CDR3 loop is CASSILDSYQPQHF. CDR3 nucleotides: TGTGCCAGTAGTATCCTTGACAGTTATCAGCCCCAGCATTTT.

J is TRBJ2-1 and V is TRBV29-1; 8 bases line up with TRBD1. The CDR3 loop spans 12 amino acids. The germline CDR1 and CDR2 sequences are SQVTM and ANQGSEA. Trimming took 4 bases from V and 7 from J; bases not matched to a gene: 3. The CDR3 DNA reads TGCAGCGTTGTAAGGGACAGGAATGAGCAGTTCTTC. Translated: CSVVRDRNEQFF.

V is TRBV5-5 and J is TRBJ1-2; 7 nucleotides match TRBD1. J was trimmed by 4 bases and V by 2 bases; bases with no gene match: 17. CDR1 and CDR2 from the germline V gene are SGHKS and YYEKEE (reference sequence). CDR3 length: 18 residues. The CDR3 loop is CASSFDRDVIYPVYGYTF. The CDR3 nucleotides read TGTGCCAGCAGCTTCGACAGGGACGTGATCTATCCGGTCTATGGCTACACCTTC.

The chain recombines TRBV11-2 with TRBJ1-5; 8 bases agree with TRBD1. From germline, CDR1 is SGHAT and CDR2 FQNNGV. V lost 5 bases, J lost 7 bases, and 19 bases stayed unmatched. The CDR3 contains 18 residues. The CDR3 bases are TGTGCCAGCAGCCCCCGGGCGACCGGGACAGGAGCCATGCAGCCCCAGCATTTT. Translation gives CASSPRATGTGAMQPQHF.

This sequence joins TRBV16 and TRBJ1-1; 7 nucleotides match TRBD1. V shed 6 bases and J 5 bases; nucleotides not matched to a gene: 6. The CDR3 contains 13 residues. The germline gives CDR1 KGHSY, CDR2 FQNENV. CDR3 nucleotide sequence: TGTGCCAGCAGGGTACAGGGGCTTACTGAAGCTTTCTTT. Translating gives CASRVQGLTEAFF.

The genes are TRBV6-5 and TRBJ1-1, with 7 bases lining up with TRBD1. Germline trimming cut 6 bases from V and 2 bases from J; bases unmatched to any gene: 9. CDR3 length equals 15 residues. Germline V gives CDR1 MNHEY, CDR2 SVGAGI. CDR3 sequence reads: CASSLERTGNTEAFF. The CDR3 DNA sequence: TGTGCCAGCAGCCTCGAGAGGACAGGCAACACTGAAGCTTTCTTT.

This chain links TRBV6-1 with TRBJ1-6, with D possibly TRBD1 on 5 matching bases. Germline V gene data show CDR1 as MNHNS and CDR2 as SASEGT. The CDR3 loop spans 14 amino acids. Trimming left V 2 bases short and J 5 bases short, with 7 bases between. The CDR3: CASSERGDNSPLHF. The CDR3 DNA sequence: TGTGCCAGCAGTGAAAGGGGCGATAATTCACCCCTCCACTTT.

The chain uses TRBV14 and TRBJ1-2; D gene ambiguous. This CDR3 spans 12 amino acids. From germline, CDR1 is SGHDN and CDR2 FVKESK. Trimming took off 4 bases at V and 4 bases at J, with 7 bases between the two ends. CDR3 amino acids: CASSLLPYGYTF. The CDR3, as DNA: TGTGCCAGCAGCCTTCTCCCCTATGGCTACACCTTC.

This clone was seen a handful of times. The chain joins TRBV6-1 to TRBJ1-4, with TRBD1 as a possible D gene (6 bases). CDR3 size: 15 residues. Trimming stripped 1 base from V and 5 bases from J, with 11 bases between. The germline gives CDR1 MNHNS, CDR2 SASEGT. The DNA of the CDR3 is TGTGCCAGCAGTGAAGTTGGCAGGGGAAATGAAAAACTGTTTTTT. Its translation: CASSEVGRGNEKLFF.

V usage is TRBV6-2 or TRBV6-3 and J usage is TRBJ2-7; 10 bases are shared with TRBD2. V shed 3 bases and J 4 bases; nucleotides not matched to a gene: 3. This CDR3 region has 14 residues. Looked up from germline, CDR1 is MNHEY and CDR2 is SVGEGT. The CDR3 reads CASSYETSGYEQYF. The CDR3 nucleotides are TGTGCCAGCAGTTATGAGACTAGCGGGTACGAGCAGTACTTC.

The CDR3 region has the DNA TGTGCCAGCAGCTTAGCGGGAGGTGATACGCAGTATTTT. Translation: CASSLAGGDTQYF. V and J are TRBV5-5 and TRBJ2-3; TRBD2 aligns across 9 bases. The CDR3 extends over 13 amino acids. V trimming: 2 bases; J trimming: 6 bases; junction bases outside the gene matches: 1. Germline values: CDR1 SGHKS, CDR2 YYEKEE (reference sequence).

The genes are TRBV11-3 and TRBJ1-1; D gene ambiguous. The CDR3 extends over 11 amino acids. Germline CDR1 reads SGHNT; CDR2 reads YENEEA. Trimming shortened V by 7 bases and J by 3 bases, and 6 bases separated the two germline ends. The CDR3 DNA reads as TGTGCCAGCAAGGCGGACACTGAAGCTTTCTTT. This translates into CASKADTEAFF.

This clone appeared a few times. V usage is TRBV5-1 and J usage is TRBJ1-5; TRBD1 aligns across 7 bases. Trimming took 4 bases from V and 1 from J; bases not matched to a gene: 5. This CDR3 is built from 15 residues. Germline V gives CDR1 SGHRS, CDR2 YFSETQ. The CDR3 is CASSLGGWSNQPQHF. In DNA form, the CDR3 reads TGCGCCAGCAGCCTAGGGGGCTGGAGCAATCAGCCCCAGCATTTT.

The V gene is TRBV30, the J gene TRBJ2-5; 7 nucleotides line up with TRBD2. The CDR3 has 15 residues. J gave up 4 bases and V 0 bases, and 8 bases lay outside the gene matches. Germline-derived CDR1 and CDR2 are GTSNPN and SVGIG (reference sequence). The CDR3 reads CAWSVSGLAVETQYF. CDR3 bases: TGTGCCTGGAGTGTAAGCGGGCTAGCGGTAGAGACCCAGTACTTC.